This T cell receptor (beta chain) appears in the sequencing data of a study of blood T cell repertoires in COVID-19. Study in general: Spain, Italy and the United States supplied samples that represented acute and convalescent COVID-19. T cells, B-cell-depleted T cells, or PBMCs supplied cDNA or gDNA.

Trimming removed 4 bases from V and 7 bases from J, with 15 bases in between. Germline loops: CDR1 SGHRS, CDR2 YFSETQ. The CDR3 spans 14 residues. In the source study's methods: Estimation of nucleated cell counts was performed using reference gene primer amplification. Sequencing used immunoSEQ multiplex PCR; TCRdb keeps in-frame clones, though not all of them. That table furnishes V, J and clone size, whereas the DNA furnished D and trimming. The profile shows approximately 380,000 clones, just over 90% of them singletons. Individuals aged 18 to 89 years were recruited from 24 US areas. Input material: PBMCs or T cells enriched from blood (not recorded which). This TCR was sampled from a woman between 40 and 50 years old who had been exposed to COVID-19. V gene TRBV5-1 combines with J gene TRBJ2-1; maybe TRBD2 (6 bases). The CDR3 loop is CASSPPSRGNEQFF. CDR3 bases: TGCGCCAGCAGCCCCCCTTCCCGGGGGAATGAGCAGTTCTTC.